Described below is a single TCR beta chain sequence and its context. An end of the junction does not agree with germline; a read error may underlie this. The sample comes from a study of molecular identifiers for immune sequencing clone quantification. TCRdb re-called the PCR reads through MiXCR, storing one row per CDR3 protein. The sample shows 80,000 to 130,000 distinct CDR3 sequences, 35% to 40% of them seen only once. The CDR3 runs to 14 residues. Germline CDR1 is ENHRY and CDR2 is SYGVKD. Material for sequencing was naive CD8+ T cells from blood, with Jurkat cell RNA spiked in. Noted subset: FACS-sorted CD8+CD4-CCR7+CD45RA+ naive T cells. The sequence was collected from a human donor in good health. Some libraries in this study had Jurkat cell RNA spiked in. The chain employs TRBV10-3 and TRBJ2-7, with D tentatively TRBD1 (6 bases). The CDR3 DNA sequence: TGTGCCATCACCCCGGGACAACGGACCTACGGGCAGTACTTC. As protein: CAITPGQRTYGQYF.